This TCR beta chain was observed in a study of shared clonotypes between healthy human individuals. General study points: Represented diversity, genetic and exposure-history alike, was limited by few donors. Despite large depth, rarefaction showed incomplete sorted-subset sequencing.

The naive CD8 fraction comprised CD45RO-negative cells positively selected for CCR7 and excluded terminally differentiated effector memory CD45RA+ cells. Donors had no recently reported acute infections or vaccinations and were HIV-negative. This clone was found once. Its antigen is not known. This CDR3 region has 17 residues. CDR1 is MGHRA, CDR2 YSYEKL, per germline. V lost 0 bases, J lost 2 bases, and 14 bases lay in between. Clones were sequenced by immunoSEQ multiplex PCR, and TCRdb holds only the in-frame ones, with some missing. The profile shows about 2.2 million clones, just over 90% of them singletons.

This clonotype was obtained from a man between 18 and 29 years old in good health. Some clones in this sample may be carry-over from other donors' samples. The sequenced sample consisted of naive CD8+ T cells from PBMCs. This sequence joins TRBV4-1 and TRBJ2-1; D remains unclear. CDR3 in amino acids: CASSQERTGRTYNEQFF. The DNA for the CDR3 is TGCGCCAGCAGCCAAGAGAGGACCGGCCGGACCTACAATGAGCAGTTCTTC.